These 30 T cell receptor beta chains were all obtained from the same sample, sequenced in a study of blood T cell repertoires in COVID-19. Data came from immunoSEQ multiplex PCR; TCRdb stores just in-frame clones and leaves some out. The table lists tens of thousands of clones, roughly 80% of them singletons. What was sequenced was peripheral blood. The receptors originated from a man older than 75 with active or convalescent COVID-19.

J is TRBJ1-5 and V is TRBV19, with D unresolved. Trimming took 1 base from V and 7 from J, leaving 14 bases between them. Germline values: CDR1 LNHDA, CDR2 SQIVND (reference sequence). The CDR3 length is 15 residues. The CDR3 DNA reads TGTGCCAGTAGTATAGCATCGGGAGGAGGGCAGCCCCAGCATTTT. Its translation is CASSIASGGGQPQHF. The variable domain in full, with the rest retrieved from reference TRBV19 and TRBJ1-5, is DGGITQSPKYLFRKEGQNVTLSCEQNLNHDAMYWYRQDPGQGLRLIYYSQIVNDFQKGDIAEGYSVSREKKESFPLTVTSAQKNPTAFYLCASSIASGGGQPQHFGDGTRLSIL.

V is TRBV4-1 and J is TRBJ2-7, with D perhaps matching TRBD2 (5 bases). The V end lost 0 bases, the J end lost 2 bases, and 17 bases lay between the germline ends. The CDR3 spans 17 residues. Looked up from germline, CDR1 is MGHRA and CDR2 is YSYEKL. The CDR3: CASSQDAAANSPYEQYF. The CDR3 DNA sequence: TGCGCCAGCAGCCAAGATGCAGCGGCGAACAGCCCCTACGAGCAGTACTTC.

This clone appeared a few times. This chain joins TRBV7-8 and TRBJ2-1; 15 nucleotides align to TRBD2. J lost 7 bases, V lost 5 bases, and 3 bases had no gene match. The CDR3 covers 15 residues. Germline V lookup: CDR1 SGHVS, CDR2 FQNEAQ. The CDR3: CASSQGLAGGNEQFF. In nucleotides, the CDR3 is TGTGCCAGCAGCCAGGGACTAGCGGGGGGTAATGAGCAGTTCTTC.

This clone was seen only once. V gene TRBV2 combines with J gene TRBJ2-7, with 10 bases lining up with TRBD1. Trimming cost V 5 bases and J 3 bases; bases outside gene matches: 4. The germline V gene has CDR1 SNHLY and CDR2 FYNNEI. The CDR3 spans 14 residues. CDR3 residues: CASSPGTGVYEQYF. CDR3 nucleotides: TGTGCCAGCAGTCCCGGGACAGGGGTCTACGAGCAGTACTTC.

The rearrangement links TRBV9 to TRBJ1-4, with 10 bases fitting TRBD1. With V trimmed by 3 bases and J by 7 bases, 9 bases remained unmatched. The length of the CDR3 is 16 residues. CDR1 is SGDLS and CDR2 is YYNGEE in the germline V gene. This CDR3 reads CASSASTGGAGEKLFF. CDR3 nucleotide sequence: TGTGCCAGCAGCGCGTCGACAGGGGGCGCGGGTGAAAAACTGTTTTTT.

This clone occurred once. The chain joins TRBV28 to TRBJ1-1; D is uncertain. The CDR3 is made up of 12 amino acids. Germline CDR1 and CDR2: MDHEN and SYDVKM. Trimming cost V 7 bases and J 1 base, with 7 bases left between them. CDR3 protein: CASTYQNTEAFF. CDR3 sequence (DNA): TGTGCCAGCACCTACCAGAACACTGAAGCTTTCTTT.

CDR3 DNA sequence: TGTGCCAGCTCACCAGGGGCGACCTCTGGAAACACCATATATTTT. Its translation is CASSPGATSGNTIYF. The V call is TRBV18, the J call TRBJ1-3; TRBD1 is a possible D gene (5 bases). The CDR3 length is 15 residues. The V gene's germline CDR1 is KGHSH and CDR2 LQKENI. Trimming cost V 2 bases and J 0 bases, with 8 bases left between them.

CDR3 nucleotide sequence: TGCGCCAGCAGCGAAGGGCAGTACAATCAGCCCCAGCATTTT. Translation: CASSEGQYNQPQHF. This sequence joins TRBV4-3 and TRBJ1-5; D call uncertain. Germline V CDR1 and CDR2: LGHNA, YSLEER. CDR3 size: 14 residues. The V end lost 5 bases, the J end lost 3 bases, and 11 bases lay between the germline ends.

The chain has TRBV11-2 and TRBJ2-2; TRBD2 aligns across 14 bases. Germline CDR1 reads SGHAT; CDR2 reads FQNNGV. The length of the CDR3 is 17 residues. The ends lost 3 bases at V and 4 bases at J; junction bases unmatched: 4. The CDR3 loop is CASSFGLAGGSTGELFF. In nucleotides, the CDR3 is TGTGCCAGCAGCTTTGGACTAGCGGGGGGTTCCACCGGGGAGCTGTTTTTT.

The chain carries TRBV10-2 and TRBJ1-1, with D possibly TRBD1 on 6 matching bases. Germline V gene data show CDR1 as WSHSY and CDR2 as SAAADI. The V and J ends lost 6 bases and 4 bases respectively, with 15 bases between them. This CDR3 contains 14 residues. This CDR3 is CASRARTDGTEAFF. For the CDR3, the DNA is TGCGCCAGCAGGGCCAGGACAGACGGCACTGAAGCTTTCTTT.

This sequence joins TRBV5-1 and TRBJ2-2; 7 bases are shared with TRBD1. V shed 0 bases, J shed 6 bases, and the junction held 5 bases outside the gene matches. The CDR3 extends over 15 amino acids. Germline loops: CDR1 SGHRS, CDR2 YFSETQ. The chain's CDR3 is CASSLAGQGAGELFF. Here the CDR3 DNA reads TGCGCCAGCAGCTTGGCCGGTCAGGGGGCCGGGGAGCTGTTTTTT.

This chain connects TRBV2 to TRBJ1-6; D is possibly TRBD1 (5 bases). CDR1 is SNHLY and CDR2 is FYNNEI in the germline V gene. This CDR3 spans 14 amino acids. Trimming pared 6 bases from V and 5 bases from J, leaving 11 bases between. For the CDR3, the DNA is TGTGCCAGCAGGGGGACTCAGGATAATTCACCCCTCCACTTT. It translates to CASRGTQDNSPLHF.

The chain combines TRBV5-1 with TRBJ2-1; TRBD1 aligns across 8 bases. The CDR3 is made up of 12 amino acids. CDR1 and CDR2 from the germline V gene are SGHRS and YFSETQ. J gave up 14 bases and V 0 bases, and 4 bases lay outside the gene matches. CDR3 bases: TGCGCCAGCAGCTTGGCAGGGGGCGCGGAGTTCTTC. Translated, it gives CASSLAGGAEFF.

This clone was seen only once. The V gene is TRBV9, the J gene TRBJ1-5, with a weak D call TRBD1 (5 bases). Germline lookup yields CDR1 SGDLS and CDR2 YYNGEE. V gave up 4 bases and J gave up 4 bases, with 15 bases separating them. There are 15 residues in the CDR3. This chain's CDR3 is CASSFSSDSNQPQHF. CDR3 bases: TGTGCCAGCAGCTTCAGCAGTGACAGTAATCAGCCCCAGCATTTT.

The chain couples TRBV5-7 to TRBJ2-7, with TRBD1 matching over 11 bases. TRBV5-7 is treated as an ORF (open reading frame) with a function not yet certain. The CDR3 runs 13 residues. V was clipped by 2 bases and J by 13 bases; unmatched bases: 8. CDR3 sequence (DNA): TGTGCCAGCAGCTTTAGTGTGGACAGGGGGCTCTACTTC. It specifies CASSFSVDRGLYF.

The J gene is TRBJ1-2, the V gene TRBV9; TRBD1 aligns across 8 bases. Germline V gene data show CDR1 as SGDLS and CDR2 as YYNGEE. There are 14 residues in the CDR3. The V and J ends lost 3 bases and 4 bases, in that order; junction bases with no gene match: 5. The CDR3 region has the DNA TGTGCCAGCAGCGCGACAGGGGCAGTCTATGGCTACACCTTC. This translates into CASSATGAVYGYTF. The full variable domain, completed using reference TRBV9 and TRBJ1-2, is DSGVTQTPKHLITATGQRVTLRCSPRSGDLSVYWYQQSLDQGLQFLIQYYNGEERAKGNILERFSAQQFPDLHSELNLSSLELGDSALYFCASSATGAVYGYTFGSGTRLTVV.

This clone turned up a few times. V and J are TRBV6-2 or TRBV6-3 and TRBJ1-5; 8 nucleotides line up with TRBD1. The CDR3 length is 16 residues. Germline loops: CDR1 MNHEY, CDR2 SVGEGT. V lost 2 bases to trimming and J lost 5 bases; unmatched junction nucleotides: 8. The CDR3: CASSYPRTGKHQPQHF. The CDR3 DNA reads as TGTGCCAGCAGTTACCCCCGGACAGGGAAACATCAGCCCCAGCATTTT.

CDR3 DNA sequence: TGTGCCAGCAGCTGGCGGGCGGTTTCTGAAGCTTTCTTT. This encodes CASSWRAVSEAFF. The chain is built from TRBV28 and TRBJ1-1; D gene unclear. Germline V CDR1 and CDR2: MDHEN, SYDVKM. The CDR3 extends over 13 amino acids. V lost 6 bases and J 6 bases, leaving 14 bases between the germline ends.

This sequence joins TRBV7-9 and TRBJ1-1; D gene unclear. CDR1 is SEHNR and CDR2 is FQNEAQ in the germline V gene (reference sequence). This CDR3 has 13 amino acids. V lost 4 bases and J 3 bases, leaving 9 bases between the germline ends. DNA for the CDR3: TGTGCCAGCAGCTCCTACGGGGACACTGAAGCTTTCTTT. Translating it yields CASSSYGDTEAFF.

The gene calls are TRBV11-2 and TRBJ1-4; D call uncertain. Per the germline V gene, CDR1 is SGHAT and CDR2 is FQNNGV. The CDR3 covers 14 residues. The germline V and J ends were trimmed by 5 bases and 7 bases, with 14 bases remaining between them. The CDR3 sequence: CASSQYIWAEKLFF. CDR3 DNA: TGTGCCAGCAGCCAATACATATGGGCTGAAAAACTGTTTTTT.

The chain's CDR3 is CASSQLASSETQYF. The CDR3 nucleotides are TGTGCCAGCAGTCAACTAGCGAGTAGTGAGACCCAGTACTTC. The chain couples TRBV6-2 or TRBV6-3 to TRBJ2-5, with TRBD2 identical over 7 bases. In germline, CDR1 is MNHEY, CDR2 SVGEGT. The CDR3 is made up of 14 amino acids. Trimming at V came to 5 bases and at J to 5 bases, leaving 8 bases not matched to a gene.

The chain links TRBV18 to TRBJ1-1, with TRBD1 as a possible D gene (5 bases). This CDR3 comprises 13 residues. V shed 3 bases and J shed 9 bases, with 14 bases lying between them. CDR1 and CDR2 from the germline V gene are KGHSH and LQKENI. The CDR3 DNA sequence: TGTGCCAGCTCACCCCCGGGGCGGGGCAAAGCTTTCTTT. Translating gives CASSPPGRGKAFF.

The chain employs TRBV28 and TRBJ2-2; TRBD1 matches at 8 bases. Germline loops: CDR1 MDHEN, CDR2 SYDVKM. The ends lost 5 bases at V and 5 bases at J; junction bases unmatched: 10. The CDR3 consists of 16 residues. The CDR3 coding sequence is TGTGCCAGCAGTCCACTACCAGGGGGCAGGACCGGGGAGCTGTTTTTT. It codes for CASSPLPGGRTGELFF.

CDR3 loop: CASLIGSTDTQYF. The CDR3 DNA sequence: TGTGCCAGCCTAATTGGTAGCACAGATACGCAGTATTTT. The J gene is TRBJ2-3, the V gene TRBV7-9; D gene unclear. CDR3 size: 13 residues. V was clipped by 8 bases and J by 0 bases, with 9 bases between them. Germline V gives CDR1 SEHNR, CDR2 FQNEAQ (reference sequence).

The V and J genes are TRBV11-3 and TRBJ2-5; D is ambiguous. V shed 1 base and J shed 7 bases, with 7 bases lying between them. The CDR3 consists of 12 residues. CDR1 is SGHNT, CDR2 YENEEA, per germline. As DNA, the CDR3 is TGTGCCAGCAGCTTAGGGCCCCGGACCCAGTACTTC. Translating gives CASSLGPRTQYF.

The rearrangement uses TRBV6-5 and TRBJ2-7, with 8 bases matching TRBD1. This CDR3 region has 12 residues. Germline-derived CDR1 and CDR2 are MNHEY and SVGAGI. V shed 8 bases, J shed 5 bases, and the junction held 5 bases outside the gene matches. As DNA, the CDR3 is TGTGCCAGCCAGGGGGCCGGCGACGAGCAGTACTTC. Translation gives CASQGAGDEQYF.

A single count supports this clone. This chain uses TRBV19 with TRBJ2-5; TRBD2 matches 12 bases. CDR3 size: 14 residues. Trimming took 5 bases from V and 5 from J; bases not matched to a gene: 3. Looked up from germline, CDR1 is LNHDA and CDR2 is SQIVND (reference sequence). In DNA, the CDR3 is TGTGCCAGTAGTCCAGGGACTAGCGGGGAGACCCAGTACTTC. Translated, it gives CASSPGTSGETQYF.

The chain links TRBV6-2 or TRBV6-3 to TRBJ1-6; D ambiguous. This CDR3 is built from 14 residues. CDR1 is MNHEY and CDR2 is SVGEGT in the germline V gene. Deletions cut 2 bases from V and 8 bases from J, with 10 bases between. The CDR3 spells CASSYEGGHSPLHF. CDR3 coding DNA: TGTGCCAGCAGTTACGAAGGTGGGCATTCACCCCTCCACTTT.

In DNA, the CDR3 is TGTGCCAGCTCACCACCAGGGACAGGGGGACGAGGGTCCTACAATGAGCAGTTCTTC. As protein: CASSPPGTGGRGSYNEQFF. The chain joins TRBV18 to TRBJ2-1; 11 positions agree with TRBD1. The germline gives CDR1 KGHSH, CDR2 LQKENI. V lost 0 bases, J lost 1 base, and 8 bases stayed unmatched. The CDR3 extends over 19 amino acids. The complete variable domain, with remaining parts taken from reference TRBV18 and TRBJ2-1, reads NAGVMQNPRHLVRRRGQEARLRCSPMKGHSHVYWYRQLPEEGLKFMVYLQKENIIDESGMPKERFSAEFPKEGPSILRIQQVVRGDSAAYFCASSPPGTGGRGSYNEQFFGPGTRLTVL.

In this sample, this clone turned up once. The chain uses TRBV4-1 and TRBJ2-3; D is unresolved. V gave up 4 bases and J gave up 2 bases, with 7 bases separating them. CDR3 length: 13 amino acids. Germline V gene data show CDR1 as MGHRA and CDR2 as YSYEKL. The CDR3 here is CASSRQITDTQYF. The CDR3 DNA follows: TGCGCCAGCAGCCGACAAATCACAGATACGCAGTATTTT.